A selection of T cell receptor beta chains follows, all from one sample in a study of blood T cell repertoires in COVID-19. Method: immunoSEQ multiplex PCR; TCRdb's copy keeps in-frame clones and lacks some. The sample gives fewer than 600,000 clones, about 88% of which show up once; about 1% is in the top ten. Sequencing input: peripheral blood. The source of these receptors is a man younger than 30 with COVID-19, enrolled during active disease. Both conserved end residues are trimmed from each CDR3.

ASSLQTFNEQY,TRBV14,TRBJ2-7
ASSLGGPYNEQF,TRBV5-1,TRBJ2-1
ASSELEGGQPQH,TRBV2,TRBJ1-5
ASSAGTGNYEQY,TRBV19,TRBJ2-7
ASGPHGGGLYNEQF,TRBV19,TRBJ2-1
ASSTGGETQY,TRBV6-5,TRBJ2-5
ASSWAGDSSTDTQY,TRBV5-1,TRBJ2-3
ASSLGGWQETQY,TRBV5-1,TRBJ2-5
ASSLASERGNYEQY,TRBV7-8,TRBJ2-7
ASSQQGAYEQY,TRBV2,TRBJ2-7
ASSRGGAGSSSPLH,TRBV27,TRBJ1-6
ASSPTGKNSPLH,TRBV4-1,TRBJ1-6
ASRRGSGNTIY,TRBV2,TRBJ1-3
ASSKARQGSGYNEQF,TRBV5-4,TRBJ2-1
ASSQVSGQGAGANVLT,TRBV4-1,TRBJ2-6
ASTLGTGGNSPLH,TRBV5-1,TRBJ1-6
ASGPNVVPYEQY,TRBV12-5,TRBJ2-7
ASSSWGQGTGELF,TRBV11-3,TRBJ2-2
ASRGRQGFWETQY,TRBV6-5,TRBJ2-5
ATSDLPRTGGNEQF,TRBV24-1,TRBJ2-1
ASSLEFTGGGYGYT,TRBV5-1,TRBJ1-2
ASSLGTSRGF,TRBV5-6,TRBJ2-1
ASSERADRANGYT,TRBV2,TRBJ1-2
ASRNPSGMEETQY,TRBV6-4,TRBJ2-5
ASSTPGTGGGRGYT,TRBV5-4,TRBJ1-2
ASRPLGLSETQY,TRBV10-2,TRBJ2-5
ASSMGQSYNEQF,TRBV19,TRBJ2-1
ASSKPGLAGGEQY,TRBV5-4,TRBJ2-7
ASSIMGGYTGELF,TRBV19,TRBJ2-2
ASSLLDSSYGYT,TRBV3-1/TRBV3-2,TRBJ1-2
AIGHLAGNTIY,TRBV10-3,TRBJ1-3
ASSLRLENTEAF,TRBV27,TRBJ1-1
ASSLQGGDFYGYT,TRBV5-5,TRBJ1-2
ASSKTGQGGSGTIY,TRBV21-1,TRBJ1-3
ASSYVLTSEAF,TRBV6-2/TRBV6-3,TRBJ1-1
ATSGPFTDTQY,TRBV2,TRBJ2-3
ASSPLAGGTGELF,TRBV11-2,TRBJ2-2
ASSFEPGLADYEQY,TRBV12-1,TRBJ2-7
ASSPSGTLNTEAF,TRBV9,TRBJ1-1
AIRTSGRAVSYEQY,TRBV30,TRBJ2-7
ASSDKNWREAYEQY,TRBV14,TRBJ2-7
AWSVLLYNEQF,TRBV30,TRBJ2-1
ASSKWTGTGSGEQY,TRBV21-1,TRBJ2-7
ASSPTGVGSNQPQH,TRBV28,TRBJ1-5